Listed below are T cell receptor beta chains from one sample, sequenced in a study of a mutant IDH1 vaccine in newly diagnosed glioma. The antigens for these receptors are not known. Sequencing used immunoSEQ multiplex PCR; TCRdb keeps in-frame clones, though not all of them. The sample lists about 13,000 clones; just over 75% were seen once. The material sequenced was PBMCs, taken from a glioma patient whose treatment included an IDH1 peptide vaccine. Receptor source: a woman aged 40 to 55 with glioma. Each CDR3 is given with its conserved first and last residue. Each record gives: J gene, clone size, D gene, V gene, CDR3 protein, CDR3 DNA. D genes are given only for firm matches. The size entry is marked missing in some rows and otherwise reads once, few, many or a size class.

>TRBJ2-7|once|.|TRBV20-1
CSAMTEYEQYF
TGCAGTGCTATGACTGAATACGAGCAGTACTTC
>TRBJ2-7|.|.|TRBV4-3
CASSQELDGAGVAYEQYF
TGCGCCAGCAGCCAAGAGTTGGATGGGGCAGGGGTAGCCTACGAGCAGTACTTC
>TRBJ2-7|.|.|TRBV25-1
CASSDQGSPVTYEQYF
TGTGCCAGCAGTGACCAGGGCTCCCCGGTCACCTACGAGCAGTACTTC
>TRBJ2-2|.|TRBD1|TRBV18
CASSYRGDNTGELFF
TGTGCCAGCTCATACAGGGGCGATAACACCGGGGAGCTGTTTTTT
>TRBJ2-6|.|.|TRBV5-1
CASSASRGSGANVLTF
TGCGCCAGCAGCGCGAGCCGAGGTTCTGGGGCCAACGTCCTGACTTTC
>TRBJ2-7|.|TRBD2|TRBV4-2
CASSQERGGVISEQYF
TGTGCCAGCAGCCAAGAGCGGGGGGGCGTCATCTCCGAGCAGTACTTC
>TRBJ1-2|.|TRBD1|TRBV9
CASSASDRPRYGYTF
TGTGCCAGCAGCGCTTCGGACAGGCCAAGATATGGCTACACCTTC
>TRBJ2-7|.|.|TRBV21-1
CASSKRGRGGPYEQYF
TGTGCCAGCAGCAAAAGGGGCCGCGGAGGGCCCTACGAGCAGTACTTC
>TRBJ2-7|.|TRBD2|TRBV5-6
CASSLPWTSGSYEQYF
TGTGCCAGCAGCTTGCCCTGGACTAGCGGTTCCTACGAGCAGTACTTC
>TRBJ2-7|.|.|TRBV2
CASSAPATYEQYF
TGTGCCAGCAGTGCCCCCGCGACCTACGAGCAGTACTTC
>TRBJ1-5|.|.|TRBV19
CASTPGDQPQHF
TGTGCCAGTACCCCTGGGGACCAGCCCCAGCATTTT
>TRBJ1-2|.|.|TRBV7-9
CASSLAPYGYTF
TGTGCCAGCAGCTTGGCACCCTATGGCTACACCTTC
>TRBJ1-5|.|TRBD1|TRBV28
CASSRPSYRGLGQPQHF
TGTGCCAGCAGTCGCCCGAGTTACAGGGGGCTGGGTCAGCCCCAGCATTTT
>TRBJ1-5|.|.|TRBV4-3
CASSQGLGGWDQPQHF
TGCGCCAGCAGCCAAGGTTTGGGGGGGTGGGATCAGCCCCAGCATTTT
>TRBJ2-4|.|TRBD1|TRBV5-6
CASSFRDRHIQYF
TGTGCCAGCAGCTTCCGGGACAGACACATTCAGTACTTC
>TRBJ1-6|few|TRBD1|TRBV19
CASSTPQGGGSNSPLHF
TGTGCCAGTAGTACGCCCCAGGGAGGGGGCAGTAACTCACCCCTCCACTTT
>TRBJ2-7|.|.|TRBV7-9
CASSRAWQYF
TGTGCCAGCAGCCGAGCGTGGCAGTACTTC
>TRBJ1-5|few|.|TRBV2
CASSPYSNQPQHF
TGTGCCAGCAGCCCGTATAGCAATCAGCCCCAGCATTTT
>TRBJ1-1|.|.|TRBV27
CALPIRPDMMNTEAFF
TGTGCCCTCCCTATCCGGCCAGACATGATGAACACTGAAGCTTTCTTT
>TRBJ1-1|.|.|TRBV9
CASSVVWQGMVEAFF
TGTGCCAGCAGCGTAGTGTGGCAGGGGATGGTCGAGGCTTTCTTT
>TRBJ2-1|few|.|TRBV7-9
CASSLRYNEQFF
TGTGCCAGCAGCTTACGATACAATGAGCAGTTCTTC
>TRBJ1-5|once|TRBD1|TRBV15
CATSGTGGADQHF
TGTGCCACCAGCGGGACAGGGGGCGCGGACCAGCATTTT
>TRBJ2-3|.|TRBD1|TRBV6-5
CASSGQGASTDTQYF
TGTGCCAGCAGTGGACAGGGAGCTAGCACAGATACGCAGTATTTT
>TRBJ2-3|few|.|TRBV19
CASSGGDGYTDTQYF
TGTGCCAGTTCTGGCGGAGACGGTTACACAGATACGCAGTATTTT
>TRBJ2-3|.|.|TRBV27
CASSELRTDTQYF
TGTGCCAGCAGTGAGTTGCGCACAGATACGCAGTATTTT
>TRBJ1-1|.|.|TRBV6-8
CASSYLGNTEAFF
TGTGCCAGCAGTTACCTAGGGAACACTGAAGCTTTCTTT
>TRBJ2-2|few|.|TRBV19
CASSSGGPNTGELFF
TGTGCCAGTAGTTCCGGGGGCCCGAACACCGGGGAGCTGTTTTTT
>TRBJ1-1|.|.|TRBV7-2
CASSDFTSVRSTEAFF
TGTGCCAGCAGCGACTTTACGTCGGTACGGAGCACTGAAGCTTTCTTT
>TRBJ2-2|.|.|TRBV28
CASTSQGTTGELFF
TGTGCCAGCACTTCCCAGGGGACCACCGGGGAGCTGTTTTTT
>TRBJ2-3|.|TRBD2|TRBV9
CASSVEVGLAGGWGTDTQYF
TGTGCCAGCAGCGTAGAGGTCGGGCTAGCGGGGGGATGGGGCACAGATACGCAGTATTTT
>TRBJ2-2|.|TRBD2|TRBV4-1
CASSRLLASGELFF
TGCGCCAGCAGCCGACTACTAGCGTCCGGGGAGCTGTTTTTT
>TRBJ1-5|.|.|TRBV6-1
CASSAQVGFTNQPQHF
TGTGCCAGCAGTGCACAGGTAGGATTCACAAATCAGCCCCAGCATTTT
>TRBJ2-1|.|.|TRBV19
CASSMGGTYNEQFF
TGTGCCAGTAGTATGGGCGGAACCTACAATGAGCAGTTCTTC
>TRBJ2-3|.|TRBD2|TRBV7-6
CASSPLTSGVDTQYF
TGTGCCAGCAGCCCCTTGACTAGCGGGGTCGATACGCAGTATTTT
>TRBJ2-7|.|TRBD2|TRBV7-6
CASSLGAGAGGSYEQYF
TGTGCCAGCAGCTTGGGGGCTGGCGCGGGAGGGTCCTACGAGCAGTACTTC
>TRBJ1-1|.|.|TRBV18
CASSPILTEAFF
TGTGCCAGCTCACCCATTTTGACTGAAGCTTTCTTT
>TRBJ2-5|.|TRBD2|TRBV7-2
CASSLPRTSGYQETQYF
TGTGCCAGCAGCTTACCCCGGACTAGCGGATATCAAGAGACCCAGTACTTC
>TRBJ2-7|.|.|TRBV7-9
CASSDKQALAYEQYF
TGTGCCAGCAGCGACAAGCAGGCACTAGCCTACGAGCAGTACTTC
>TRBJ1-2|.|.|TRBV29-1
CSVFEGYTF
TGCAGCGTCTTTGAGGGCTACACCTTC
>TRBJ2-3|.|.|TRBV7-8
CASSKPLDTQYF
TGTGCCAGCAGCAAGCCACTAGATACGCAGTATTTT
>TRBJ2-3|.|.|TRBV7-2
CASSPVADTQYF
TGTGCCAGCAGCCCGGTGGCGGATACGCAGTATTTT
>TRBJ2-5|.|TRBD1|TRBV19
CASSTRRQGANETQYF
TGTGCCAGTAGTACGCGCCGACAGGGGGCGAACGAGACCCAGTACTTC
>TRBJ2-1|.|.|TRBV28
CASRSTDEQFF
TGTGCCAGCAGGTCGACGGATGAGCAGTTCTTC
>TRBJ2-3|.|.|TRBV12-5
CASGLGDTQYF
TGTGCTAGTGGTCTGGGGGATACGCAGTATTTT